The 13 T cell receptor beta chains given below trace back to one sample, sequenced in a study of PD-1 blockade in mismatch repair-deficient tumors. Produced via immunoSEQ multiplex PCR; TCRdb's table is partial and in-frame only. The repertoire holds tens of thousands of clones, with about 81% as singletons. The sample here was PBMCs, taken before pembrolizumab treatment. These receptors originate from an adult with mismatch repair-deficient cancer.

This sequence joins TRBV10-1 and TRBJ2-7; 8 positions match TRBD1. V lost 10 bases to trimming and J lost 5 bases; unmatched junction nucleotides: 7. This CDR3 comprises 12 residues. The V gene's germline CDR1 is WNHNN and CDR2 SYGVQD (reference sequence). The CDR3 sequence: CATRDRSNEQYF. The DNA for the CDR3 is TGCGCCACTCGGGACAGGTCTAACGAGCAGTACTTC.

This clone was picked up a small number of times. This chain links TRBV21-1 with TRBJ2-1; TRBD1 is the table's D call, not checked against the DNA. TRBV21-1 is assigned pseudogene status. The CDR3 has 16 residues. CDR3 coding DNA: TGTGCCAGCAGCAAAGGGAGACAGGGGTTTGGAAATGAGCAGTTCTTC. Translating gives CASSKGRQGFGNEQFF.

The chain joins TRBV30 to TRBJ2-4; 7 bases line up with TRBD2. The CDR3 runs 14 residues. Germline lookup yields CDR1 GTSNPN and CDR2 SVGIG (reference sequence). The V segment lost 1 base and the J segment 6 bases; nucleotides outside the gene matches: 6. The CDR3 reads CAWSAGTIGNIQYF. The CDR3 DNA reads as TGTGCCTGGAGTGCCGGGACTATTGGAAACATTCAGTACTTC.

The gene calls are TRBV29-1 and TRBJ2-3, with D uncertain. V was cut by 2 bases and J by 5 bases, with 11 bases left in between. This CDR3 spans 13 amino acids. Germline loops: CDR1 SQVTM, CDR2 ANQGSEA. The CDR3 sequence: CSVEKETRDTQYF. The DNA for the CDR3 is TGCAGCGTTGAAAAGGAGACGCGAGATACGCAGTATTTT.

J is TRBJ2-1 and V is TRBV7-3; 9 positions agree with TRBD2. This CDR3 spans 15 amino acids. V was pared by 5 bases and J by 0 bases, with 2 bases of the junction left unmatched. Per the germline V gene, CDR1 is SGHTA and CDR2 is FQGTGA. CDR3 sequence reads: CASSLLAGSYNEQFF. The DNA of the CDR3 is TGTGCCAGCAGCCTACTAGCGGGCTCCTACAATGAGCAGTTCTTC.

The V and J genes are TRBV30 and TRBJ1-1; weak D call: TRBD1 (5 bases). CDR1 and CDR2 from the germline V gene are GTSNPN and SVGIG (reference sequence). The CDR3 runs to 15 residues. V lost 4 bases and J lost 1, with 16 bases in between. Written as DNA, the CDR3 is TGTGCCTGGAAGGGGCAGCTCGGACCGAACACTGAAGCTTTCTTT. Amino acids: CAWKGQLGPNTEAFF.

This clone was detected once. This chain links TRBV11-3 with TRBJ2-2, with TRBD2 matching 8 bases. Trimming at V came to 0 bases and at J to 3 bases, leaving 3 bases not matched to a gene. The CDR3 has 16 amino acids. Germline assignment: CDR1 SGHNT and CDR2 YENEEA. The CDR3 DNA sequence: TGTGCCAGCAGCTTAGACTCGCGGGAGGACACCGGGGAGCTGTTTTTT. Encoded protein: CASSLDSREDTGELFF.

The chain couples TRBV2 to TRBJ2-5, with D perhaps matching TRBD2 (5 bases). This CDR3 is 13 amino acids long. The germline gives CDR1 SNHLY, CDR2 FYNNEI. Trimming removed 4 bases from V and 7 bases from J, with 13 bases in between. In nucleotides, the CDR3 is TGTGCCAGCAGTGGGGATTCCAGCGGGACCCAGTACTTC. Protein sequence: CASSGDSSGTQYF.

The V call is TRBV7-9, the J call TRBJ2-3, with 8 bases matching TRBD1. V trimming: 8 bases; J trimming: 3 bases; junction bases outside the gene matches: 1. From germline, CDR1 is SEHNR and CDR2 FQNEAQ (reference sequence). This CDR3 region has 12 residues. CDR3 loop: CASGQGTDTQYF. In nucleotides, the CDR3 is TGTGCCAGCGGACAGGGAACAGATACGCAGTATTTT.

This clone appeared once. The chain is built from TRBV28 and TRBJ1-3; 8 bases are a match to TRBD1. The CDR3 sequence is 17 residues long. Germline V gives CDR1 MDHEN, CDR2 SYDVKM. After removal of 5 bases from V and 0 bases from J, the junction contained 9 bases not matched to a gene. CDR3 loop: CASSLGTGDFSGNTIYF. In DNA form, the CDR3 reads TGTGCCAGCAGTCTTGGGACAGGTGACTTCTCTGGAAACACCATATATTTT.

The chain joins TRBV30 to TRBJ1-2; D unclear. Germline CDR1 GTSNPN, CDR2 SVGIG (reference sequence). With 4 bases removed from V and 3 bases from J, the gap between germline ends came to 18 bases. The CDR3 has 15 residues. For the CDR3, the DNA is TGTGCCTGGATCCCTCGACTCTCCGGCGACTATGGCTACACCTTC. Translation gives CAWIPRLSGDYGYTF.

J is TRBJ2-3 and V is TRBV5-4, with D perhaps TRBD2 (5 bases). This CDR3 is built from 14 residues. Germline V gives CDR1 SGHNT, CDR2 YYREEE (reference sequence). V lost 0 bases and J lost 2, with 7 bases in between. DNA of the CDR3: TGTGCCAGCAGCTTGGAGGAGGTCACAGATACGCAGTATTTT. Protein product: CASSLEEVTDTQYF.

This chain links TRBV28 with TRBJ2-5; D might be TRBD1 (5 bases). Trimming left V 7 bases short and J 3 bases short, with 9 bases between. CDR3 length equals 12 residues. The germline V gene encodes CDR1 MDHEN and CDR2 SYDVKM. CDR3 residues: CASTSTEETQYF. The CDR3 coding sequence is TGTGCCAGCACCTCGACAGAAGAGACCCAGTACTTC. The full variable domain, with the rest looked up from reference TRBV28 and TRBJ2-5, is DVKVTQSSRYLVKRTGEKVFLECVQDMDHENMFWYRQDPGLGLRLIYFSYDVKMKEKGDIPEGYSVSREKKERFSLILESASTNQTSMYLCASTSTEETQYFGPGTRLLVL.